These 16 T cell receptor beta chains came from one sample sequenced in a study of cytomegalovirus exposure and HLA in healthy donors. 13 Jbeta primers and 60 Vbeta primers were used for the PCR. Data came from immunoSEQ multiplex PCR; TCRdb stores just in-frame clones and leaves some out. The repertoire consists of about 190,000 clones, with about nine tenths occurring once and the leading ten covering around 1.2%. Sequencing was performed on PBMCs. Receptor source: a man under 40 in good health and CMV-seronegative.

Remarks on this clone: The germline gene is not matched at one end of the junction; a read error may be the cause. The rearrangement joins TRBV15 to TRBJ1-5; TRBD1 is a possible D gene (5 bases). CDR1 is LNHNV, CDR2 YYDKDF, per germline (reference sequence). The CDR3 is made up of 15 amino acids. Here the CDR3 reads CATGRRGYSNQPQHF. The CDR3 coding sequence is TGTGCCACCGGCAGAAGGGGATATAGCAATCAGCCCCAGCATTTT. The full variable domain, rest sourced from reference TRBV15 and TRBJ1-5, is DAMVIQNPRYQVTQFGKPVTLSCSQTLNHNVMYWYQQKSSQAPKLLFHYYDKDFNNEADTPDNFQSRRPNTSFCFLDIRSPGLGDTAMYLCATGRRGYSNQPQHFGDGTRLSIL.

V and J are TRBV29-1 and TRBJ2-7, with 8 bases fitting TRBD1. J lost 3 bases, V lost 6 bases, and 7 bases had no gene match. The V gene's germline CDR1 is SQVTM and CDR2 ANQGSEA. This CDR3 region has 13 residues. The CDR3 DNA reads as TGCAGCGTCCGTCAGGGACAGGTCTACGAGCAGTACTTC. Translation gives CSVRQGQVYEQYF.

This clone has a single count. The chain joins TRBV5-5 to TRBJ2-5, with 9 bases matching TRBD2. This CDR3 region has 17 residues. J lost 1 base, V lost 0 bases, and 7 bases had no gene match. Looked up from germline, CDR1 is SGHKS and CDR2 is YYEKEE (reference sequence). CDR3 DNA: TGTGCCAGCAGCTTGGAAAGGATAGCGGGGGCCCAAGAGACCCAGTACTTC. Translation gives CASSLERIAGAQETQYF.

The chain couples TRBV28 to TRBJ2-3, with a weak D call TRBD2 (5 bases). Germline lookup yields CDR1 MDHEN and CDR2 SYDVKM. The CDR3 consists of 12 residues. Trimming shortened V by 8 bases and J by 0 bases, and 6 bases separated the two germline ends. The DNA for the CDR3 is TGTGCCAGCGGACTTAGCACAGATACGCAGTATTTT. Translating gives CASGLSTDTQYF.

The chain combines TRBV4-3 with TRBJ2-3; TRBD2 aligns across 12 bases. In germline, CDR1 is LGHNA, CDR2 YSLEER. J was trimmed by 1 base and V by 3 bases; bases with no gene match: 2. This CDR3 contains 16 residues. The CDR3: CASSHGLAGRTDTQYF. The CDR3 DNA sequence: TGCGCCAGCAGCCACGGACTAGCGGGGCGCACAGATACGCAGTATTTT.

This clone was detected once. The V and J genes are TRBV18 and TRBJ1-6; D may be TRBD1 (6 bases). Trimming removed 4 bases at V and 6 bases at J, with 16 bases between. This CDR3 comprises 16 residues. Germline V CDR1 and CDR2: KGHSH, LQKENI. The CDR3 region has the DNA TGTGCCAGCTCACGGACCGTGGACAGCTTTAATTCACCCCTCCACTTT. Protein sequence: CASSRTVDSFNSPLHF.

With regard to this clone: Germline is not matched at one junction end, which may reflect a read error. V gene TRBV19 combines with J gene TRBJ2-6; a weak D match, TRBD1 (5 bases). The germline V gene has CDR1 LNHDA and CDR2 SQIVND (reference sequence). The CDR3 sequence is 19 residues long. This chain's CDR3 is CASSIDNLLTRSGANGLTF. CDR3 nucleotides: TGTGCCAGTAGTATAGATAACCTCCTAACACGCTCTGGGGCCAACGGCCTGACTTTC.

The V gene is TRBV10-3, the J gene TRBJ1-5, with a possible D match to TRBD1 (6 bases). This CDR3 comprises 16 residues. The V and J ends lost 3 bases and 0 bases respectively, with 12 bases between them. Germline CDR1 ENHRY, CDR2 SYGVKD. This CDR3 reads CAISDTGRGSNQPQHF. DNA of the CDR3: TGTGCCATCAGTGATACAGGGAGGGGTAGCAATCAGCCCCAGCATTTT.

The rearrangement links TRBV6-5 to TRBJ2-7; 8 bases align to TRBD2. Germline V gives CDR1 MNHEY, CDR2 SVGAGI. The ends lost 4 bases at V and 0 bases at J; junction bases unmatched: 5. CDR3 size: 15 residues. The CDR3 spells CASSSSGGLSYEQYF. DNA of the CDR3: TGTGCCAGCAGTTCGAGCGGGGGCCTCTCCTACGAGCAGTACTTC.

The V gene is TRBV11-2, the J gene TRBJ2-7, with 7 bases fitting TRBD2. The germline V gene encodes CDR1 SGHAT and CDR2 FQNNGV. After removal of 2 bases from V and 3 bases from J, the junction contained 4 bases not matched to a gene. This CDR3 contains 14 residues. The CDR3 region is CASSLNLADYEQYF. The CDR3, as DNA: TGTGCCAGCAGCTTAAATCTAGCGGACTACGAGCAGTACTTC.

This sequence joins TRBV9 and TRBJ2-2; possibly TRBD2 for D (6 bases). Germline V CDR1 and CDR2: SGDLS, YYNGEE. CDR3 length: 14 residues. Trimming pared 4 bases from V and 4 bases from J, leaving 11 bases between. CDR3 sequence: CASSPLGGTGELFF. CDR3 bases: TGTGCCAGCAGCCCACTGGGGGGCACCGGGGAGCTGTTTTTT.

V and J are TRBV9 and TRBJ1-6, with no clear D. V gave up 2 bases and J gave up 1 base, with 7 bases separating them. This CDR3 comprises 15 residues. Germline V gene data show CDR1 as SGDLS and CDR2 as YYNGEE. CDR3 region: CASSVGGSYNSPLHF. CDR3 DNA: TGTGCCAGCAGCGTGGGCGGGTCCTATAATTCACCCCTCCACTTT.

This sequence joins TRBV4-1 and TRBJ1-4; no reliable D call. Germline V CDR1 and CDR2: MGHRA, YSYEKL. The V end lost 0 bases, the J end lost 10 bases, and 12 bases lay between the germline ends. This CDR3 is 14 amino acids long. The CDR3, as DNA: TGCGCCAGCAGCCAAGAAACACCCCGAGGAAAACTGTTTTTT. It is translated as CASSQETPRGKLFF.

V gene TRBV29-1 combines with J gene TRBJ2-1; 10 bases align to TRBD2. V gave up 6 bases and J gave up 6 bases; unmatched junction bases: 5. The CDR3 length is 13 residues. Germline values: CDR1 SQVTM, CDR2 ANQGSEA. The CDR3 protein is CSVSSGGINEQFF. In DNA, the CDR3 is TGCAGCGTCTCTAGCGGGGGCATCAATGAGCAGTTCTTC.

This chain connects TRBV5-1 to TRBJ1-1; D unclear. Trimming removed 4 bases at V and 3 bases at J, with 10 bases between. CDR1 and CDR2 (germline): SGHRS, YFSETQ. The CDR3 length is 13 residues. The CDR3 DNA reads TGCGCCAGCAGCGGATGGAGGGACACTGAAGCTTTCTTT. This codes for CASSGWRDTEAFF.

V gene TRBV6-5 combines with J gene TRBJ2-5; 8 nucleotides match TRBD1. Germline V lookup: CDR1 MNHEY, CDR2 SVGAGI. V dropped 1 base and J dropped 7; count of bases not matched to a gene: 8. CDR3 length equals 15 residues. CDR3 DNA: TGTGCCAGCAGTTACTATGGACAGGGAACCAGGACCCAGTACTTC. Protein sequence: CASSYYGQGTRTQYF.